The clone carrying this T cell receptor (beta chain) was counted ten times or more. Its antigen is still unknown. The data are from a study of T-cell reconstitution after alpha-beta-depleted transplantation in children. General study findings and limits: A year had passed since transplant, and T-cell counts and diversity by then came mostly from newly produced T cells.

The library targeted TCRbeta and was prepared with unique molecular identifiers. TCRdb recomputed calls from the PCR reads with MiXCR, one row per CDR3 protein. The table lists about 830,000 distinct CDR3 sequences, under 20% of them singletons, with approximately 4.5% in the top ten. This clonotype originated in a male patient younger than 18 who had a stem cell transplant for acute lymphoblastic leukemia, so the T cells may come from the graft donor. The source was PBMCs, mostly from graft donor cells, collected 360 days after TCRalphabeta/CD19-depleted stem cell transplant.

The CDR3 DNA is TGTGCCAGCAGCGGGGGGCTGGATCAGCCCCAGCATTTT. Its translation: CASSGGLDQPQHF. The chain combines TRBV6-4 with TRBJ1-5; tentatively, D is TRBD1 (6 bases). CDR1 MRHNA and CDR2 SNTAGT come from the germline V gene. Trimming removed 6 bases at V and 5 bases at J, with 11 bases between. The CDR3 has 13 amino acids.